The TCR beta chain described here comes from a study of T-cell reconstitution after alpha-beta-depleted transplantation in children. This clonotype was observed a few times. V was pared by 0 bases and J by 5 bases, with 19 bases of the junction left unmatched. The length of the CDR3 is 19 residues. CDR1 and CDR2 from the germline V gene are MGHRA and YSYEKL. As it was prepared, the TCRbeta library received unique molecular identifiers. TCRdb re-analysed the PCR reads in MiXCR, keeping a single row per CDR3 protein. The repertoire consists of 450,000 to 600,000 distinct CDR3 sequences, with around 16% occurring once and the leading ten covering 3.3%.

The chain has TRBV4-1 and TRBJ2-7; 7 bases align to TRBD2. The clonotype was recovered from a human donor who donated a stem cell graft to a child with acute lymphoblastic leukemia. The sequencing used PBMCs from the stem cell graft donor, collected from the stem cell graft. The CDR3 is CASSQDNGASGSSFDEQYF. CDR3 nucleotide sequence: TGCGCCAGCAGCCAAGATAACGGGGCTAGCGGATCGTCCTTTGACGAGCAGTACTTC.